A single sample gave rise to the 26 T cell receptor beta chains below, sequenced in a study of cytomegalovirus exposure and HLA in healthy donors. PCR primers comprised 60 Vbeta and 13 Jbeta primers. Sequencing used immunoSEQ multiplex PCR; TCRdb keeps in-frame clones, though not all of them. Of approximately 140,000 clones listed, around 80% are singletons. The source material was PBMCs. Every receptor here comes from a middle-aged man in good health and CMV-seropositive.

This chain connects TRBV2 to TRBJ2-5, with D possibly matching TRBD2 (6 bases). Trimming stripped 2 bases from V and 3 bases from J, with 22 bases between. The CDR3 covers 18 residues. Germline V lookup: CDR1 SNHLY, CDR2 FYNNEI. The CDR3 DNA sequence: TGTGCCAGCAGTGAATGGGGCCCCATGTTTGGGGGGAAAGAGACCCAGTACTTC. This sequence encodes CASSEWGPMFGGKETQYF.

The chain combines TRBV28 with TRBJ1-1; 7 bases map to TRBD1. This CDR3 has 12 residues. Germline values: CDR1 MDHEN, CDR2 SYDVKM. Trimming at V came to 7 bases and at J to 11 bases, leaving 10 bases not matched to a gene. The CDR3 DNA sequence: TGTGCCAGCATTGGGACAGCCCAAGAGGCTTTCTTT. This translates into CASIGTAQEAFF.

The genes are TRBV15 and TRBJ1-5, with D possibly being TRBD1 (6 bases). The germline V gene has CDR1 LNHNV and CDR2 YYDKDF (reference sequence). CDR3 length: 16 amino acids. V dropped 6 bases and J dropped 7 bases, with 22 bases sitting between them. The CDR3 is CATSPRGHKVEQPQHF. The CDR3, as DNA: TGTGCCACCAGTCCCAGGGGACACAAGGTAGAACAGCCCCAGCATTTT.

The sample holds a few counts of this clone. The rearrangement links TRBV9 to TRBJ1-1; no definite D call. V was cut by 7 bases and J by 1 base, with 14 bases left in between. This CDR3 is built from 14 residues. In germline, CDR1 is SGDLS, CDR2 YYNGEE. CDR3 loop: CASRKEGKNTEAFF. CDR3 in DNA: TGTGCCAGCCGAAAGGAGGGCAAGAACACTGAAGCTTTCTTT.

The J gene is TRBJ1-6, the V gene TRBV23-1; 11 bases line up with TRBD1. TRBV23-1 has ORF status, its function being uncertain. The CDR3 covers 13 residues. CDR3 region: CRDRGDYNSPLHF. For the CDR3, the DNA is TGCCGGGACAGGGGGGACTATAATTCACCCCTCCACTTT.

V and J are TRBV23-1 and TRBJ1-2; 7 nucleotides agree with TRBD1. TRBV23-1 falls under the ORF class, with uncertain function. J gave up 2 bases and V 3 bases, and 9 bases lay outside the gene matches. The CDR3 has 16 amino acids. The CDR3 sequence: CASSHSRDRENYGYTF. The CDR3, as DNA: TGCGCCAGCAGTCACTCCCGGGACAGAGAAAACTATGGCTACACCTTC.

The V call is TRBV20-1, the J call TRBJ2-5; D possibly corresponds to TRBD1 (5 bases). Germline CDR1 is DFQATT and CDR2 is SNEGSKA (reference sequence). The CDR3 length is 10 residues. The V and J ends lost 3 bases and 7 bases respectively, with 6 bases between them. The CDR3 is CSASRGTQYF. The CDR3 DNA reads as TGCAGTGCTAGTAGGGGGACCCAGTACTTC.

This clone was picked up a small number of times. V is TRBV10-2 and J is TRBJ2-5; no clear D gene. The ends were cut back, 7 bases at V and 2 bases at J, with 14 bases in the middle. This CDR3 spans 14 amino acids. The germline V gene encodes CDR1 WSHSY and CDR2 SAAADI. Written as DNA, the CDR3 is TGCGCCAGCACCCTATTGGGCAGACAAGAGACCCAGTACTTC. Its protein is CASTLLGRQETQYF.

The J gene is TRBJ2-3, the V gene TRBV5-4; a weak D match, TRBD2 (5 bases). This CDR3 comprises 17 residues. The V end lost 1 base, the J end lost 1 base, and 16 bases lay between the germline ends. CDR1 and CDR2 from the germline V gene are SGHNT and YYREEE (reference sequence). The CDR3 spells CASSLRTGVTGTDTQYF. CDR3 coding DNA: TGTGCCAGCAGCTTGAGGACCGGGGTGACTGGCACAGATACGCAGTATTTT.

This clone was picked up a small number of times. This chain connects TRBV10-2 to TRBJ1-4; D is perhaps TRBD1 (6 bases). V was pared by 5 bases and J by 3 bases, with 13 bases between. The CDR3 extends over 15 amino acids. Germline assignment: CDR1 WSHSY and CDR2 SAAADI. CDR3 sequence (DNA): TGCGCCAGCAGTAGTAGGGGGACCGCTAATGAAAAACTGTTTTTT. It codes for CASSSRGTANEKLFF.

The CDR3 region has the DNA TGCGCCAGCAGCCCAGGGGGAAGTCAGCCCCAGCATTTT. It codes for CASSPGGSQPQHF. V gene TRBV5-1 combines with J gene TRBJ1-5; TRBD1 agrees at 7 bases. The CDR3 covers 13 residues. Germline V lookup: CDR1 SGHRS, CDR2 YFSETQ. The ends lost 4 bases at V and 6 bases at J; junction bases unmatched: 4.

The chain joins TRBV7-2 to TRBJ1-2; no definite D call. This CDR3 has 12 amino acids. The V end was cut by 3 bases, the J end by 8 bases, with 10 bases between. CDR1 is SGHTA and CDR2 is FQGNSA in the germline V gene. The CDR3 here is CASSFPGLGYTF. As DNA, the CDR3 is TGTGCCAGCAGCTTCCCTGGACTAGGCTACACCTTC.

The rearrangement links TRBV28 to TRBJ1-1; 7 bases line up with TRBD1. CDR1 and CDR2 (germline): MDHEN, SYDVKM. V lost 6 bases and J lost 4; bases outside the gene matches: 2. The CDR3 sequence is 12 residues long. CDR3 coding DNA: TGTGCCAGCAGCTCAGGGGGCACTGAAGCTTTCTTT. Translated, it gives CASSSGGTEAFF.

This chain connects TRBV14 to TRBJ2-5; 12 bases map to TRBD2. The J call is in doubt because the DNA end fits TRBJ2-7 better. The germline V gene has CDR1 SGHDN and CDR2 FVKESK. CDR3 length: 16 residues. DNA for the CDR3: TGTGCCAGCAGCCAAGGGGGACTAGCGGGTCTATACGAGCAGTACTTC. This gives the protein CASSQGGLAGLYEQYF.

The chain recombines TRBV5-6 with TRBJ1-1; TRBD1 is a possible D gene (6 bases). Germline V gives CDR1 SGHDT, CDR2 YYEEEE. Trimming took 6 bases from V and 0 from J, leaving 15 bases between them. There are 15 residues in the CDR3. CDR3 sequence reads: CASTHRTVMNTEAFF. The CDR3, as DNA: TGTGCCAGCACCCACCGGACAGTAATGAACACTGAAGCTTTCTTT. The whole variable domain, remainder taken from reference TRBV5-6 and TRBJ1-1, is DAGVTQSPTHLIKTRGQQVTLRCSPKSGHDTVSWYQQALGQGPQFIFQYYEEEERQRGNFPDRFSGHQFPNYSSELNVNALLLGDSALYLCASTHRTVMNTEAFFGQGTRLTVV.

V is TRBV4-2 and J is TRBJ1-1, with D perhaps matching TRBD1 (6 bases). There are 16 residues in the CDR3. V was cut by 5 bases and J by 2 bases, with 18 bases left in between. Germline loops: CDR1 LGHNA, CDR2 YNFKEQ. CDR3 protein: CASSEIGGGLNTEAFF. In DNA form, the CDR3 reads TGTGCCAGCAGCGAAATTGGGGGGGGGCTTAACACTGAAGCTTTCTTT.

V and J are TRBV29-1 and TRBJ1-1; 10 nucleotides agree with TRBD1. Germline CDR1 and CDR2: SQVTM and ANQGSEA. This CDR3 is built from 15 residues. With V trimmed by 8 bases and J by 8 bases, 17 bases remained unmatched. This CDR3 reads CSLKGLPGQGSEAFF. The CDR3 bases are TGCAGCCTGAAGGGCCTTCCGGGACAGGGGTCCGAAGCTTTCTTT.

The count of this clone is one. V and J are TRBV6-1 and TRBJ2-7; TRBD2 matches 8 bases. Germline CDR1 reads MNHNS; CDR2 reads SASEGT. The CDR3 contains 15 residues. V shed 6 bases, J shed 0 bases, and the junction held 7 bases outside the gene matches. The CDR3 reads CASRGSGASSYEQYF. DNA for the CDR3: TGTGCCAGCAGGGGTAGCGGGGCAAGCTCCTACGAGCAGTACTTC.

The chain is built from TRBV18 and TRBJ1-1; no clear D. Germline CDR1 is KGHSH and CDR2 is LQKENI. V lost 1 base and J 4 bases, leaving 19 bases between the germline ends. This CDR3 has 17 amino acids. CDR3 region: CASSPRPLTPYSTEAFF. The CDR3 coding sequence is TGTGCCAGCTCACCACGTCCCTTAACTCCCTATTCCACTGAAGCTTTCTTT. The full variable domain, in which reference TRBV18 and TRBJ1-1 provide the parts outside the CDR3, is NAGVMQNPRHLVRRRGQEARLRCSPMKGHSHVYWYRQLPEEGLKFMVYLQKENIIDESGMPKERFSAEFPKEGPSILRIQQVVRGDSAAYFCASSPRPLTPYSTEAFFGQGTRLTVV.

The chain has TRBV4-3 and TRBJ2-7; D remains ambiguous. V was shortened by 0 bases and J by 7 bases, with 13 bases between the two germline ends. This CDR3 contains 14 residues. From germline, CDR1 is LGHNA and CDR2 YSLEER. The DNA for the CDR3 is TGCGCCAGCAGCCAAGAGGGTATGGCTAGGGAGCAGTACTTC. Amino acids: CASSQEGMAREQYF.

This chain links TRBV6-1 with TRBJ1-6, with 8 bases fitting TRBD1. Per germline, CDR1 MNHNS and CDR2 SASEGT. After removal of 10 bases from V and 9 bases from J, the junction contained 11 bases not matched to a gene. This CDR3 is built from 14 residues. In DNA, the CDR3 is TGTGCCACCTCAGGGACAGGTTGGGCTTCACCCCTCCACTTT. It yields the protein CATSGTGWASPLHF.

The chain joins TRBV9 to TRBJ2-6, with a tentative D call TRBD1 (6 bases). Germline assignment: CDR1 SGDLS and CDR2 YYNGEE. The V and J ends lost 0 bases and 4 bases respectively, with 20 bases between them. CDR3 size: 19 residues. DNA of the CDR3: TGTGCCAGCAGCGTAGCCACGCGGACAGCCGGACGGGGGGCCAACGTCCTGACTTTC. It yields the protein CASSVATRTAGRGANVLTF.

The V and J genes are TRBV6-1 and TRBJ2-7; 7 bases are a match to TRBD1. V lost 7 bases, J lost 1 base, and 10 bases stayed unmatched. The length of the CDR3 is 15 residues. Germline loops: CDR1 MNHNS, CDR2 SASEGT. The CDR3 here is CASKTTDRISYEQYF. CDR3 nucleotide sequence: TGTGCCAGCAAAACGACGGACAGGATATCCTACGAGCAGTACTTC.

This sequence joins TRBV11-2 and TRBJ2-3; maybe TRBD2 (5 bases). Germline assignment: CDR1 SGHAT and CDR2 FQNNGV. V was shortened by 11 bases and J by 2 bases, with 14 bases between the two germline ends. The CDR3 has 13 residues. The CDR3 reads CAERPPSTDTQYF. DNA for the CDR3: TGTGCCGAGCGGCCCCCTTCCACAGATACGCAGTATTTT.

A word on this clone: One end of the junction is discordant with germline, which a read error may explain. The V call is TRBV7-9, the J call TRBJ1-5; D might be TRBD1 (6 bases). This CDR3 comprises 14 residues. Germline loops: CDR1 SEHNR, CDR2 FQNEAQ (reference sequence). The DNA of the CDR3 is TGTTCCAGCAGCTTAGGCAGGGGACACCAGCCCCAGCATTTT. Amino acids: CSSSLGRGHQPQHF. Variable domain in full (rest from reference TRBV7-9 and TRBJ1-5): DTGVSQNPRHKITKRGQNVTFRCDPISEHNRLYWYRQTLGQGPEFLTYFQNEAQLEKSRLLSDRFSAERPKGSFSTLEIQRTEQGDSAMYLCSSSLGRGHQPQHFGDGTRLSIL.

This chain connects TRBV6-1 to TRBJ2-5; the D gene is possibly TRBD1 (6 bases). This CDR3 spans 16 amino acids. Trimming left V 3 bases short and J 5 bases short, with 19 bases between. Germline CDR1 is MNHNS and CDR2 is SASEGT. CDR3 sequence reads: CASSDDQGHRGETQYF. CDR3 bases: TGTGCCAGCAGTGACGACCAGGGACATCGGGGCGAGACCCAGTACTTC.